These 25 T cell receptor beta chains came from one sample sequenced in a study of T cell changes during pregnancy in multiple sclerosis. Assay: immunoSEQ multiplex PCR; the TCRdb copy retains only in-frame clones and omits some. The sample includes tens of thousands of clones, more than 80% of them seen just once. This material consisted of peripheral blood, taken in the first trimester of pregnancy. These receptors were taken from a female donor in good health, enrolled as a control in a pregnancy study.

The CDR3 spells CASSIPTGEGEQYF. The CDR3 region has the DNA TGTGCCAGTAGTATCCCCACGGGAGAGGGTGAGCAGTACTTC. The V call is TRBV19, the J call TRBJ2-7; possible D gene TRBD2, 6 bases. The CDR3 contains 14 residues. CDR1 is LNHDA and CDR2 is SQIVND in the germline V gene (reference sequence). With 3 bases removed from V and 7 bases from J, the gap between germline ends came to 16 bases.

For the CDR3, the DNA is TGTGCCAGCAGCCTCACAGATACGCAGTATTTT. This codes for CASSLTDTQYF. V usage is TRBV6-6 and J usage is TRBJ2-3; D gene unclear. CDR3 size: 11 residues. The germline V gene encodes CDR1 MNHNY and CDR2 SVGAGI (reference sequence). V lost 6 bases, J lost 2 bases, and 3 bases lay in between.

The chain links TRBV14 to TRBJ1-4, with no clear D. This CDR3 is built from 15 residues. Germline V gives CDR1 SGHDN, CDR2 FVKESK. Trimming cost V 2 bases and J 10 bases, with 17 bases left between them. This CDR3 reads CASSQLGGLGGKLFF. The CDR3 bases are TGTGCCAGCAGCCAACTCGGCGGCCTCGGCGGAAAACTGTTTTTT.

The chain combines TRBV2 with TRBJ2-2; 9 bases are a match to TRBD2. The junction had 5 bases not matched to a gene; V was cut back by 7 bases and J by 2 bases. Germline loops: CDR1 SNHLY, CDR2 FYNNEI. The CDR3 contains 15 residues. The chain's CDR3 is CASKRAGGNTGELFF. In DNA form, the CDR3 reads TGTGCCAGCAAAAGAGCGGGAGGCAACACCGGGGAGCTGTTTTTT.

The chain links TRBV5-4 to TRBJ1-5, with 8 bases fitting TRBD1. The J segment lost 4 bases and the V segment lost 5 bases, leaving 11 bases of the junction unmatched. There are 16 residues in the CDR3. Germline V gene data show CDR1 as SGHNT and CDR2 as YYREEE (reference sequence). CDR3 in amino acids: CASSFTAGGSNQPQHF. As DNA, the CDR3 is TGTGCCAGCAGTTTTACCGCAGGGGGCTCAAATCAGCCCCAGCATTTT.

The chain links TRBV9 to TRBJ1-3; D may be TRBD1 (6 bases). The CDR3 length is 16 residues. Deletions cut 0 bases from V and 5 bases from J, with 15 bases between. CDR1 and CDR2 (germline): SGDLS, YYNGEE. In nucleotides, the CDR3 is TGTGCCAGCAGCGTAGTCGGGGGGCAGGGTCGAAACACCATATATTTT. Protein: CASSVVGGQGRNTIYF.

The chain carries TRBV5-1 and TRBJ1-3, with a weak D call TRBD1 (6 bases). The CDR3 covers 15 residues. Germline V gene data show CDR1 as SGHRS and CDR2 as YFSETQ. Trimming took 5 bases from V and 4 from J, leaving 16 bases between them. DNA for the CDR3: TGCGCCAGCAGGCCAGGGGTTTCGGGCGGAAACACCATATATTTT. This gives the protein CASRPGVSGGNTIYF.

The CDR3 nucleotides are TGTGCCAGCAGTTTCGCCGGGGGGGGTGTGTTCTACGAGCAGTACTTC. Translated, it gives CASSFAGGGVFYEQYF. The chain is built from TRBV6-6 and TRBJ2-7; 8 positions match TRBD2. The junction had 11 bases not matched to a gene; V was cut back by 4 bases and J by 3 bases. Germline V gene lookup returns CDR1 MNHNY and CDR2 SVGAGI (reference sequence). CDR3 length: 16 residues.

The chain recombines TRBV5-1 with TRBJ2-5, with TRBD1 identical over 10 bases. V lost 4 bases and J lost 5; bases outside the gene matches: 14. The CDR3 sequence is 17 residues long. Germline CDR1 reads SGHRS; CDR2 reads YFSETQ. The DNA for the CDR3 is TGCGCCAGCAGCCGGGGTTCCGGGACAGGGGATTTCGAGACCCAGTACTTC. It codes for CASSRGSGTGDFETQYF.

This clone was seen once. J is TRBJ1-1 and V is TRBV2; D unresolved. Germline V lookup: CDR1 SNHLY, CDR2 FYNNEI. V was pared by 5 bases and J by 1 base, with 17 bases between. CDR3 size: 16 residues. The CDR3 DNA sequence: TGTGCCAGCAGTTCGTTCGGTCGAGGCTCGAACACTGAAGCTTTCTTT. It codes for CASSSFGRGSNTEAFF. Looking up the rest from reference TRBV2 and TRBJ1-1 gives the full variable domain: EPEVTQTPSHQVTQMGQEVILRCVPISNHLYFYWYRQILGQKVEFLVSFYNNEISEKSEIFDDQFSVERPDGSNFTLKIRSTKLEDSAMYFCASSSFGRGSNTEAFFGQGTRLTVV.

The rearrangement links TRBV7-6 to TRBJ1-1; unclear D gene. V was cut by 5 bases and J by 4 bases, with 14 bases left in between. This CDR3 comprises 14 residues. The V gene's germline CDR1 is SGHVS and CDR2 FNYEAQ. The CDR3 here is CASSPVAVITEAFF. CDR3 in DNA: TGTGCCAGCAGCCCGGTCGCGGTCATCACTGAAGCTTTCTTT.

The gene calls are TRBV6-1 and TRBJ2-5; 8 bases align to TRBD2. Looked up from germline, CDR1 is MNHNS and CDR2 is SASEGT. The CDR3 extends over 15 amino acids. CDR3 DNA: TGTGCTACAGAGTCGGTGCGGGGGGCAGGGGAGACCCAGTACTTC. It is translated as CATESVRGAGETQYF.

The chain carries TRBV2 and TRBJ1-5, with unresolved D. CDR3 length: 14 residues. Germline V lookup: CDR1 SNHLY, CDR2 FYNNEI. V was shortened by 7 bases and J by 0 bases, with 10 bases between the two germline ends. The CDR3 sequence is CASKQSNSNQPQHF. In DNA form, the CDR3 reads TGTGCCAGCAAACAGTCGAATAGCAATCAGCCCCAGCATTTT.

Details on this clone: Distinct nucleotide sequences in the sample also encode this CDR3. V gene TRBV4-3 combines with J gene TRBJ2-7, with TRBD2 identical over 7 bases. Germline loops: CDR1 LGHNA, CDR2 YSLEER. V shed 0 bases and J 2 bases; nucleotides not matched to a gene: 4. This CDR3 has 15 amino acids. The chain's CDR3 is CASSQDIAGAYEQYF. The CDR3 DNA reads as TGCGCCAGCAGCCAAGATATAGCGGGTGCCTACGAGCAGTACTTC.

This rearrangement joins TRBV5-1 to TRBJ2-5; weak D call: TRBD2 (7 bases). Trimming left V 0 bases short and J 3 bases short, with 18 bases between. The length of the CDR3 is 17 residues. CDR1 and CDR2 from the germline V gene are SGHRS and YFSETQ. CDR3: CASSLAGGGGKEETQYF. The CDR3 DNA reads TGCGCCAGCAGCTTGGCGGGGGGCGGGGGTAAAGAAGAGACCCAGTACTTC.

The V gene is TRBV7-2, the J gene TRBJ1-4; D gene ambiguous. The CDR3 has 16 residues. CDR1 and CDR2 (germline): SGHTA, FQGNSA. Trimming took 0 bases from V and 5 from J, leaving 13 bases between them. CDR3 amino acids: CASSLAAPTGNEKLFF. Written as DNA, the CDR3 is TGTGCCAGCAGCTTAGCGGCCCCAACGGGGAATGAAAAACTGTTTTTT. The whole variable domain, filled in from reference TRBV7-2 and TRBJ1-4, reads GAGVSQSPSNKVTEKGKDVELRCDPISGHTALYWYRQSLGQGLEFLIYFQGNSAPDKSGLPSDRFSAERTGGSVSTLTIQRTQQEDSAVYLCASSLAAPTGNEKLFFGSGTQLSVL.

The chain joins TRBV7-2 to TRBJ2-3, with D maybe TRBD1 (5 bases). With 5 bases removed from V and 4 bases from J, the gap between germline ends came to 16 bases. Germline values: CDR1 SGHTA, CDR2 FQGNSA. The CDR3 sequence is 15 residues long. This CDR3 is CASSNGRAPADTQYF. The CDR3 region has the DNA TGTGCCAGCAGCAATGGCAGGGCCCCCGCAGATACGCAGTATTTT.

The chain employs TRBV18 and TRBJ2-3; maybe TRBD1 (5 bases). CDR1 is KGHSH and CDR2 is LQKENI in the germline V gene. This CDR3 is 16 amino acids long. V lost 2 bases and J lost 6, with 18 bases in between. The CDR3 spells CASSPSAGRSGDTQYF. The DNA for the CDR3 is TGTGCCAGCTCACCATCGGCAGGGCGGAGTGGGGATACGCAGTATTTT.

In this sample, this clone turned up a few times. This chain connects TRBV5-1 to TRBJ2-5, with a weak D call TRBD1 (5 bases). This CDR3 is built from 14 residues. Germline V lookup: CDR1 SGHRS, CDR2 YFSETQ. The V and J ends lost 0 bases and 4 bases respectively, with 10 bases between them. The CDR3 DNA sequence: TGCGCCAGCAGCTTGGAAGGGGCTGGAGAGACCCAGTACTTC. It specifies CASSLEGAGETQYF.

The chain uses TRBV5-1 and TRBJ1-4, with TRBD1 identical over 9 bases. J was trimmed by 6 bases and V by 3 bases; bases with no gene match: 18. This CDR3 spans 19 amino acids. Germline-derived CDR1 and CDR2 are SGHRS and YFSETQ. The DNA for the CDR3 is TGCGCCAGCAGCTACCCGTCCCCCCCCCGGACAGGGGTGGATGAAAAACTGTTTTTT. It specifies CASSYPSPPRTGVDEKLFF.

J is TRBJ1-2 and V is TRBV10-3; D unresolved. V dropped 2 bases and J dropped 7 bases, with 11 bases sitting between them. In germline, CDR1 is ENHRY, CDR2 SYGVKD. This CDR3 is 13 amino acids long. CDR3 in DNA: TGTGCCATCAGTGAGGGCCGGGAGCGTGGCTACACCTTC. It is translated as CAISEGRERGYTF.

In its sample, this clone was seen once. This chain connects TRBV2 to TRBJ2-3, with D perhaps matching TRBD1 (6 bases). The V end lost 5 bases, the J end lost 1 base, and 19 bases lay between the germline ends. CDR3 size: 17 residues. Germline assignment: CDR1 SNHLY and CDR2 FYNNEI. The CDR3: CASSLRDTLRGTDTQYF. The CDR3 nucleotides are TGTGCCAGCAGTCTCCGGGACACACTTAGGGGCACAGATACGCAGTATTTT.

CDR3 amino acids: CASSLPGGPGVEQYF. In nucleotides, the CDR3 is TGTGCCAGCAGTTTACCCGGAGGACCGGGGGTCGAGCAGTACTTC. The chain employs TRBV27 and TRBJ2-7, with D maybe TRBD2 (6 bases). The CDR3 is made up of 15 amino acids. The V end lost 2 bases, the J end lost 6 bases, and 17 bases lay between the germline ends. Looked up from germline, CDR1 is MNHEY and CDR2 is SMNVEV (reference sequence).

The chain has TRBV7-9 and TRBJ1-2; TRBD1 might be the D (5 bases). In germline, CDR1 is SEHNR, CDR2 FQNEAQ (reference sequence). V shed 1 base and J shed 8 bases, with 11 bases lying between them. The CDR3 spans 13 residues. CDR3 in DNA: TGTGCCAGCAGCTTAGTAGGGGTTGCCGGCTACACCTTC. Translation: CASSLVGVAGYTF.

The chain carries TRBV11-2 and TRBJ1-5; D not certain. The germline CDR1 and CDR2 sequences are SGHAT and FQNNGV. CDR3 size: 13 residues. Trimming cost V 3 bases and J 7 bases, with 10 bases left between them. The CDR3 coding sequence is TGTGCCAGCAGCTTTAATCGGTGGCAGCCCCAGCATTTT. This translates into CASSFNRWQPQHF.